The 24 T cell receptor beta chains in this list originate from one sample, sequenced in a study of blood T cell repertoires in COVID-19. Using immunoSEQ multiplex PCR, the repertoire was profiled, and TCRdb retains in-frame clones only, with some absent. The table shows hundreds of thousands of clones, with roughly 86% occurring only once. Sequences were obtained from PBMCs or T cells enriched from blood (not recorded which). The receptor set was obtained from a woman aged 45-60 years who had recovered from COVID-19.

The chain carries TRBV3-1 (or the pseudogene TRBV3-2) and TRBJ2-3; TRBD2 aligns across 7 bases. Germline loops: CDR1 LGHDT, CDR2 YNNKEL (reference sequence). V was clipped by 3 bases and J by 0 bases; unmatched bases: 12. There are 18 residues in the CDR3. CDR3: CASSHEFGLGASTDTQYF. The CDR3, as DNA: TGTGCCAGCAGCCACGAATTCGGACTAGGCGCTAGCACAGATACGCAGTATTTT.

The chain couples TRBV19 to TRBJ2-7, with 10 bases fitting TRBD1. The CDR3 spans 16 residues. Germline trimming cut 1 base from V and 3 bases from J; bases unmatched to any gene: 6. Germline V lookup: CDR1 LNHDA, CDR2 SQIVND (reference sequence). CDR3 region: CASSIVPTGGFYEQYF. For the CDR3, the DNA is TGTGCCAGTAGTATAGTCCCGACAGGGGGCTTCTACGAGCAGTACTTC.

The chain couples TRBV5-8 to TRBJ2-3; no clear D gene. Germline assignment: CDR1 SGHTS and CDR2 YDEGEE. This CDR3 comprises 14 residues. V was shortened by 7 bases and J by 0 bases, with 12 bases between the two germline ends. This chain's CDR3 is CASLKRGSTDTQYF. CDR3 nucleotides: TGTGCCAGCCTAAAGCGTGGCAGCACAGATACGCAGTATTTT.

DNA for the CDR3: TGTGCCAGCAGCGTAGGACTAGCGGGAGGGCCTTTGGGTGAGCAGTTCTTC. This translates into CASSVGLAGGPLGEQFF. The chain links TRBV9 to TRBJ2-1, with TRBD2 matching over 14 bases. J gave up 9 bases and V 0 bases, and 8 bases lay outside the gene matches. This CDR3 region has 17 residues. Germline CDR1 and CDR2: SGDLS and YYNGEE.

The chain is built from TRBV7-9 and TRBJ2-5, with 7 bases matching TRBD1. The germline CDR1 and CDR2 sequences are SEHNR and FQNEAQ (reference sequence). The CDR3 runs to 16 residues. V lost 4 bases, J lost 5 bases, and 13 bases stayed unmatched. CDR3 loop: CASSSPRDSLSETQYF. Here the CDR3 DNA reads TGTGCCAGCAGCTCTCCCCGGGACAGCTTATCGGAGACCCAGTACTTC.

The V and J genes are TRBV18 and TRBJ2-3, with 9 bases matching TRBD1. With V trimmed by 3 bases and J by 3 bases, 4 bases remained unmatched. CDR3 length equals 15 residues. Germline V gene lookup returns CDR1 KGHSH and CDR2 LQKENI. The CDR3: CASSPGTGRTDTQYF. The CDR3 DNA sequence: TGTGCCAGCTCACCCGGGACAGGGCGAACAGATACGCAGTATTTT.

The chain couples TRBV7-2 to TRBJ2-1; 10 bases agree with TRBD2. Germline assignment: CDR1 SGHTA and CDR2 FQGNSA. The CDR3 covers 16 residues. The trim removed 4 bases at V and 6 bases at J, leaving 9 bases unmatched. The CDR3 here is CASSSAQRGGPNEQFF. The CDR3 DNA is TGTGCCAGCAGCTCGGCACAGCGGGGGGGCCCCAATGAGCAGTTCTTC. The variable domain in full, completed from reference TRBV7-2 and TRBJ2-1, reads GAGVSQSPSNKVTEKGKDVELRCDPISGHTALYWYRQSLGQGLEFLIYFQGNSAPDKSGLPSDRFSAERTGGSVSTLTIQRTQQEDSAVYLCASSSAQRGGPNEQFFGPGTRLTVL.

The chain recombines TRBV27 with TRBJ2-7; no firm D call. CDR3 length: 15 residues. V lost 5 bases to trimming and J lost 2 bases, with 16 bases between them. Germline V gene lookup returns CDR1 MNHEY and CDR2 SMNVEV (reference sequence). CDR3 sequence reads: CASSAQYDKTYEQYF. In DNA, the CDR3 is TGTGCCAGCAGTGCCCAGTACGACAAAACCTACGAGCAGTACTTC.

This clone was recorded a few times. The V gene is TRBV27, the J gene TRBJ2-1, with D possibly matching TRBD2 (5 bases). The CDR3 has 15 amino acids. V shed 5 bases and J shed 0 bases, with 11 bases lying between them. Germline V gene data show CDR1 as MNHEY and CDR2 as SMNVEV (reference sequence). The CDR3 reads CASSPTSHSYNEQFF. CDR3 DNA: TGTGCCAGCAGTCCTACTAGTCACTCCTACAATGAGCAGTTCTTC.

The V call is TRBV27, the J call TRBJ1-1; D gene unclear. The CDR3 loop spans 14 amino acids. Germline lookup yields CDR1 MNHEY and CDR2 SMNVEV (reference sequence). V shed 2 bases and J shed 1 base, with 8 bases lying between them. The CDR3 is CASSLKPPNTEAFF. Here the CDR3 DNA reads TGTGCCAGCAGTTTAAAGCCGCCGAACACTGAAGCTTTCTTT.

J is TRBJ2-1 and V is TRBV28; D call uncertain. The germline V gene has CDR1 MDHEN and CDR2 SYDVKM. This CDR3 is built from 12 residues. Trimming pared 8 bases from V and 4 bases from J, leaving 9 bases between. Here the CDR3 DNA reads TGTGCCAGCCATGACTTTTACAATGAGCAGTTCTTC. Its protein product is CASHDFYNEQFF.

The chain uses TRBV3-1 (or the pseudogene TRBV3-2) and TRBJ2-3; 8 bases map to TRBD1. This CDR3 is built from 16 residues. Germline-derived CDR1 and CDR2 are LGHDT and YNNKEL (reference sequence). Trimming took 0 bases from V and 6 from J; bases not matched to a gene: 8. CDR3 nucleotides: TGTGCCAGCAGCCAAGATTGGCAGGGGGCAACGGATACGCAGTATTTT. Translation gives CASSQDWQGATDTQYF.

The rearrangement joins TRBV20-1 to TRBJ1-2; the match to TRBD1 covers 7 bases. V dropped 6 bases and J dropped 4; count of bases not matched to a gene: 2. Germline V gives CDR1 DFQATT, CDR2 SNEGSKA (reference sequence). The CDR3 is 11 residues long. CDR3 residues: CSADRVYGYTF. The CDR3 DNA follows: TGCAGTGCCGACAGGGTCTATGGCTACACCTTC.

The chain links TRBV27 to TRBJ2-7; TRBD1 might be the D (7 bases). V dropped 5 bases and J dropped 2 bases, with 16 bases sitting between them. Germline-derived CDR1 and CDR2 are MNHEY and SMNVEV (reference sequence). This CDR3 contains 15 residues. CDR3 sequence (DNA): TGTGCCAGCAGTCCCCGCAGGGGGGTGACCTACGAGCAGTACTTC. Protein product: CASSPRRGVTYEQYF.

This chain connects TRBV7-9 to TRBJ1-5; 9 positions agree with TRBD1. V shed 5 bases and J 9 bases; nucleotides not matched to a gene: 5. This CDR3 comprises 13 residues. Germline V gene data show CDR1 as SEHNR and CDR2 as FQNEAQ (reference sequence). The chain's CDR3 is CASSEGQGGPQHF. The DNA for the CDR3 is TGTGCCAGCAGCGAGGGACAGGGAGGGCCCCAGCATTTT.

The genes are TRBV5-4 and TRBJ2-3, with 10 bases identical to TRBD1. The CDR3 extends over 15 amino acids. Germline loops: CDR1 SGHNT, CDR2 YYREEE (reference sequence). The junction had 3 bases not matched to a gene; V was cut back by 0 bases and J by 5 bases. The CDR3 here is CASSLGGQGGDTQYF. The CDR3 DNA is TGTGCCAGCAGCTTGGGAGGACAGGGGGGAGATACGCAGTATTTT.

The chain carries TRBV28 and TRBJ1-3; 8 positions agree with TRBD1. Germline V gene sequence: CDR1 MDHEN, CDR2 SYDVKM. The CDR3 loop spans 15 amino acids. V shed 2 bases, J shed 2 bases, and the junction held 2 bases outside the gene matches. CDR3 loop: CASSLAGGAGNTIYF. Here the CDR3 DNA reads TGTGCCAGCAGTTTAGCAGGGGGCGCTGGAAACACCATATATTTT.

The chain employs TRBV19 and TRBJ2-1, with D possibly matching TRBD2 (6 bases). The germline V gene encodes CDR1 LNHDA and CDR2 SQIVND (reference sequence). The CDR3 has 13 residues. Trimming cost V 10 bases and J 7 bases, with 17 bases left between them. The CDR3 coding sequence is TGTGCCACCTCTATCGGGAGAATGAATGAGCAGTTCTTC. This gives the protein CATSIGRMNEQFF. Based on the CDR3 plus reference TRBV19 and TRBJ2-1, the full variable domain is DGGITQSPKYLFRKEGQNVTLSCEQNLNHDAMYWYRQDPGQGLRLIYYSQIVNDFQKGDIAEGYSVSREKKESFPLTVTSAQKNPTAFYLCATSIGRMNEQFFGPGTRLTVL.

In regard to this clone: The sample contains more than one DNA sequence encoding this CDR3. The genes are TRBV11-2 and TRBJ2-1; D might be TRBD2 (5 bases). The CDR3 spans 15 residues. The V gene's germline CDR1 is SGHAT and CDR2 FQNNGV. Between the trimmed V and J ends, which lost 1 base and 0 bases, there was a span of 7 bases. The chain's CDR3 is CASSLGGSSYNEQFF. The CDR3 coding sequence is TGTGCCAGCAGCTTAGGAGGGAGCTCCTACAATGAGCAGTTCTTC.

This sequence joins TRBV4-2 and TRBJ2-1; D unclear. Germline CDR1 reads LGHNA; CDR2 reads YNFKEQ. V was cut by 0 bases and J by 5 bases, with 23 bases left in between. The CDR3 runs 19 residues. The CDR3 coding sequence is TGTGCCAGCAGCCAAGAGGCTCCAGGTACCCTTCTCCTACACAATGAGCAGTTCTTC. Protein: CASSQEAPGTLLLHNEQFF.

The chain couples TRBV6-5 to TRBJ2-5, with TRBD1 identical over 8 bases. Germline V gives CDR1 MNHEY, CDR2 SVGAGI. After removal of 0 bases from V and 4 bases from J, the junction contained 7 bases not matched to a gene. This CDR3 is built from 16 residues. The CDR3 coding sequence is TGTGCCAGCAGTTACTCGTCAACAGGGGGATTAGAGACCCAGTACTTC. It specifies CASSYSSTGGLETQYF.

The gene calls are TRBV7-9 and TRBJ2-7; a possible D gene is TRBD2 (6 bases). The germline gives CDR1 SEHNR, CDR2 FQNEAQ (reference sequence). The CDR3 runs to 13 residues. The V and J ends lost 3 bases and 5 bases respectively, with 11 bases between them. The CDR3 reads CASSFYSGNEQYF. The CDR3 bases are TGTGCCAGCAGCTTTTATAGCGGCAACGAGCAGTACTTC.

The chain couples TRBV18 to TRBJ2-1, with D unclear. Between the trimmed V and J ends, which lost 2 bases and 6 bases, there was a span of 14 bases. CDR1 and CDR2 (germline): KGHSH, LQKENI. This CDR3 spans 15 amino acids. CDR3 sequence: CASSPGPAPLNEQFF. The CDR3 bases are TGTGCCAGCTCACCAGGGCCAGCCCCACTCAATGAGCAGTTCTTC.

The chain has TRBV18 and TRBJ1-2; no clear D. Germline loops: CDR1 KGHSH, CDR2 LQKENI. The V end lost 5 bases, the J end lost 0 bases, and 7 bases lay between the germline ends. This CDR3 has 13 amino acids. CDR3 sequence: CASSTSANYGYTF. The CDR3 DNA reads as TGTGCCAGCTCAACCTCAGCTAACTATGGCTACACCTTC.